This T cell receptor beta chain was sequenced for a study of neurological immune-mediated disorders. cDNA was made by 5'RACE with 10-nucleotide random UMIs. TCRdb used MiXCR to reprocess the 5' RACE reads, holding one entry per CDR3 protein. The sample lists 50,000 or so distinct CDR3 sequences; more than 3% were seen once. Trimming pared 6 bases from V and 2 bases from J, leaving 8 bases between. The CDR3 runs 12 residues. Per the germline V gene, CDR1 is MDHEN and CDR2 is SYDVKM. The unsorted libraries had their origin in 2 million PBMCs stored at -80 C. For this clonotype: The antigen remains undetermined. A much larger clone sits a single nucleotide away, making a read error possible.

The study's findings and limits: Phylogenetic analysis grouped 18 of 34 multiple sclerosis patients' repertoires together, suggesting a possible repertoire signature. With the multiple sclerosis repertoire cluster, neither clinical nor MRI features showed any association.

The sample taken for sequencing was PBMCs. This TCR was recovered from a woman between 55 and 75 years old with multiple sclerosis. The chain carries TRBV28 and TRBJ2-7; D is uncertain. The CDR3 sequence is CASSKRAYEQYF. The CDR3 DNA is TGTGCCAGCAGCAAAAGGGCCTACGAGCAGTACTTC.